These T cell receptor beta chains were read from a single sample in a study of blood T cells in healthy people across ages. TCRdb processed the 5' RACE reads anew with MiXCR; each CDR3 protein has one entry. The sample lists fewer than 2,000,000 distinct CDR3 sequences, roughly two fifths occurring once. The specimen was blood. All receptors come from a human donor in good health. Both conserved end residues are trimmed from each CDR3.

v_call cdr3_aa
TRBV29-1 SVASWDNTEAF
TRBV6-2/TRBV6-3 ASTSTGPQH
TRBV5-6 ASSVHGHYGYT
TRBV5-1 ASRGGHVPGETQY
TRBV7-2 ASSFRQGAYEQY
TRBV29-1 SVEEGANTGELF
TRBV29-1 SVEPTDSYEQY
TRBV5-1 ASSSTSGGFRGPYNEQF
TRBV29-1 SVETGGLYDYEQY
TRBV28 ASSSDSRTDTQY
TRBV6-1 ATQRSSYEQY
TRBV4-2 ASSQEGSSSGNTIY
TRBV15 ATSRDGALQETQY
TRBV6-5 ASRSQGDEQY
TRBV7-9 ASSFGQKEAF
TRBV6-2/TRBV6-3 ASRDRDPGPQH
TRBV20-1 SARDYKPGTVRTDTQY
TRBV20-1 SARDFGSIQETQY
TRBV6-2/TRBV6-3 ASTKGSAKNIQY
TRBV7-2 ASSREFIYEQY
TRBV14 ARSQARGHGYT
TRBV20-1 SAVHSGGGDEQF
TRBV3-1 ASSQAGGTGNQPQH
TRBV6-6 TSRGTNYGYT
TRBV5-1 ASSSRAHSYGYT
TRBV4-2 ASSYGTDSNYGYT
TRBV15 ATSRDPRTYTEAF